This TCR beta chain derives from a study of OX40 agonist ivuxolimab in advanced cancers. Assay used: immunoSEQ multiplex PCR; TCRdb lists only in-frame clones, some missing. The sample carries just under 65,000 clones, 85% to 90% recorded once. Germline assignment: CDR1 SGHTA and CDR2 FQGTGA. CDR3 length equals 14 residues. Trimming removed 4 bases at V and 6 bases at J, with 12 bases between. This clone has a single count. This rearrangement joins TRBV7-3 to TRBJ2-2; a possible D gene is TRBD2 (5 bases). This TCR was sampled from an adult with an advanced solid tumor such as melanoma, head and neck, liver or kidney cancer. The source was CD4+ or CD8+ T cells sorted from blood, collected in a trial of the OX40 agonist ivuxolimab. CDR3 DNA: TGTGCCAGCAGCTCCCCCCGAGGGTCCGGGGAGCTGTTTTTT. It translates to CASSSPRGSGELFF.